This T cell receptor (beta chain) was captured by sequencing in a study of blood T cell repertoires in COVID-19. In the study overall: COVID-19 samples from acute and convalescent phases originated in the United States, Italy and Spain. From T cells, B-cell-depleted T cells, or PBMCs came the material, which was cDNA or gDNA.

V shed 2 bases and J shed 8 bases, with 7 bases lying between them. Germline CDR1 is MNHEY and CDR2 is SVGAGI. CDR3 size: 13 residues. Comment on this clone: Other nucleotide sequences from this sample produce the same CDR3.

Here immunoSEQ multiplex PCR was the method, and the copy in TCRdb shows in-frame clones only, minus some. The sample holds about 170,000 clones, 84% seen once. The rearrangement joins TRBV6-5 to TRBJ1-6; D call uncertain. The receptor was isolated from a man aged 35-49 years who had recovered from COVID-19. The sequencing input was peripheral blood. The CDR3 sequence: CASSYIGDSPLHF. In nucleotides, the CDR3 is TGTGCCAGCAGTTACATCGGAGATTCACCCCTCCACTTT.